The 2 T cell receptor beta chains presented below share a single source sample, sequenced in a study of CD8 T cells in ankylosing spondylitis (dated by TCRdb to the late 2010s). General study outcomes and caveats: Blood from ankylosing spondylitis patients appeared to be characterized by a TCR beta motif composed of under 10 highly homologous amino acid variants.

Preparation of the library involved 5' RACE. TCRdb lists the instrument as Illumina HiSeq 2500. TCRdb redid the processing of the public reads, applying fastp at Q25 and MiXCR, and retained in-frame beta chains. Duplicate CDR3 protein sequences are folded into a single record with the most common DNA and genes. Across this sample there are around 770,000 distinct CDR3 sequences, with around a fifth seen only once. Approximately 18% of the sample goes to the ten largest clones. What these receptors recognize is not known. The specimen was blood, either unsorted or a sorted T cell fraction (not recorded which). The receptors were sampled from a male donor with ankylosing spondylitis.

This clonotype was counted between two and nine times. The chain carries TRBV20-1 and TRBJ1-1, with a tentative D call TRBD1 (6 bases). The germline V gene encodes CDR1 DFQATT and CDR2 SNEGSKA (reference sequence). The CDR3 length is 12 residues. The ends were cut back, 4 bases at V and 3 bases at J, with 9 bases in the middle. CDR3 sequence (DNA): TGCAGTGCTACCGCAGGGGACACTGAAGCTTTCTTT. The encoded protein is CSATAGDTEAFF.

In this sample, this clonotype turned up a few times. This rearrangement joins TRBV5-1 to TRBJ2-2; D ambiguous. The ends were cut back, 0 bases at V and 1 base at J, with 7 bases in the middle. Germline lookup yields CDR1 SGHRS and CDR2 YFSETQ. This CDR3 is built from 15 residues. CDR3 DNA: TGCGCCAGCAGCTTGGGGGCAAAGAACACCGGGGAGCTGTTTTTT. Protein: CASSLGAKNTGELFF.